The TCR beta chain described here comes from a study of Ad26.COV2.S vaccination and SARS-CoV-2 variants. As for the study in general: Intramuscular Ad26.COV2.S at 5x10^10 or 1x10^11 viral particles.

The sample's treatment: 15 to 20 received Ad26.COV2.S at low or high dose, single or two shots; about 5 received placebo; per-sample allocation not given. On day 63 after the first injection, vaccine and placebo recipients gave samples. As regards this clone: Its antigen is currently unknown.

Study-level points and caveats: Possibly, TCR breadth and depth analyses underestimated total T cell responses.

Assay used: immunoSEQ multiplex PCR; TCRdb lists only in-frame clones, some missing. The sample holds approximately 480,000 clones, around 85% seen once. Germline loops: CDR1 LGHDT, CDR2 YNNKEL (reference sequence). The CDR3 is 13 amino acids. V gave up 4 bases and J gave up 6 bases, with 12 bases separating them. The source material was peripheral blood, sampled in a trial of Ad26.COV2.S vaccine versus placebo. The clonotype was recovered from a person aged 18 to 65 who received the Ad26.COV2.S COVID-19 vaccine or a placebo. J is TRBJ1-1 and V is TRBV3-1 (or the pseudogene TRBV3-2); tentative D call: TRBD1 (5 bases). This chain's CDR3 is CASSPTGGSEAFF. DNA of the CDR3: TGTGCCAGCAGCCCGACCGGGGGGTCTGAAGCTTTCTTT.